This TCR beta chain was obtained from a study of technical replicates of blood from four donors listed by TCRdb under 2017. Library preparation used the immunoSEQ multiplex PCR assay. What TCRdb holds here is the immuneACCESS table cut down to in-frame rearrangements. Part of the clones is not present; checked against another copy, under half of the missing clones reflect an unresolved V gene, and the others are unexplained. For this sample the table gives about 88,000 clones, of which 85% to 95% were detected only once. The ten top clones hold around 0.3% of the sample. Points on this clone: This receptor's antigen is unknown. No base-level quality is on record; no much larger clone is a single base apart.

Reading from cysteine to phenylalanine, the CDR3 counts 15 amino acids. Just the 45-base CDR3 DNA is kept, in frame starting at base 1. The germline V gene provides CDR1 MNHEY and CDR2 SVGAGI. At the junction V is shortened by 5 bases and J by 7 bases; bases outside the gene matches: 7. Rearrangement joined TRBV6-5 to TRBJ2-3, with 12 central nucleotides matching TRBD2. The source is a human donor in good health. Sequences were obtained from T cells isolated from PBMCs. The CDR3 amino acid sequence is: CASSRLAGVVNTQYF. The DNA is as follows: TGTGCCAGCAGTAGACTAGCGGGAGTGGTAAATACGCAGTATTTT.